The clone carrying this TCR beta chain has only a few counts. Its target is not known. This record comes from a study of memory CD4+ T cells and cytomegalovirus serostatus. The overall study: Healthy Belgian adult donors included fewer than 10 CMV-positive and some 24 CMV-negative people.

The length of the CDR3 is 16 residues. V was clipped by 3 bases and J by 4 bases; unmatched bases: 8. Germline V gene sequence: CDR1 LGHNA, CDR2 YSLEER. Single viable CD3+CD4+CD8-CD45RO+ cells were sorted as the memory CD4+ T cells. Donors' CMV status reflects serum IgG against pp150, pp28, p38, p52. Findings and limits, study-wide: A US-trained random forest predicted CMV serostatus with median AUC around 0.91.

The data were produced by immunoSEQ multiplex PCR, yet TCRdb's version contains in-frame clones alone and is incomplete. The sample comprises some 48,000 clones, around four fifths of which are singletons, and around 0.99% rests with the top ten. The TCR sequence derives from an adult in good health and CMV-seronegative. The chain links TRBV4-3 to TRBJ1-4, with 7 nucleotides matching TRBD1. The sample comprised memory CD4+ T cells from blood. CDR3 nucleotides: TGCGCCAGCAGCCAGCGACAGGGCCGATTTAATGAAAAACTGTTTTTT. Its translation: CASSQRQGRFNEKLFF.